This T cell receptor beta chain came from a study of blood T cell repertoires in COVID-19. The authors' processing: It was from reference gene primer amplification that nucleated cell counts were estimated. The data were produced by immunoSEQ multiplex PCR, yet TCRdb's version contains in-frame clones alone and is incomplete. That table supplies the V and J calls and clone size; D and trimming were determined from the DNA. The data show about 160,000 clones, 77% seen once. CDR1 SGHDT and CDR2 YYEEEE come from the germline V gene. The CDR3 is 16 residues long. The J segment lost 2 bases and the V segment lost 3 bases, leaving 8 bases of the junction unmatched.

This TCR came from a man between 65 and 85 years old with acute or convalescent COVID-19. Input material: peripheral blood. This chain links TRBV5-6 with TRBJ2-5; TRBD1 aligns across 9 bases. CDR3 sequence: CASSSLGGTGQETQYF. The CDR3 nucleotides are TGTGCCAGCAGCTCGCTCGGGGGGACAGGGCAAGAGACCCAGTACTTC.